Sequencing of this TCR beta chain was carried out in a study of blood T cell repertoires in COVID-19. Whole-study context: Sources were T cells, B-cell-depleted T cells, or PBMCs; the material itself was cDNA or gDNA.

Original processing notes: The assay estimated nucleated cells by amplifying reference gene primers. The table came from immunoSEQ multiplex PCR; TCRdb's copy has only in-frame clones and leaves some out. V and J calls and clone size are as listed in that table; D and trimming were resolved from the DNA. This sample yields about 120,000 clones, of which approximately 82% are seen a single time; under 2.5% belongs to the top ten. This clone was counted once. The clonotype was recovered from a young man with acute or convalescent COVID-19. The sequenced sample consisted of peripheral blood.

CDR3: CASSEAPGRGAYEQYF. In nucleotides, the CDR3 is TGTGCCAGCAGTGAAGCGCCGGGCAGGGGGGCCTACGAGCAGTACTTC. The gene calls are TRBV2 and TRBJ2-7; D possibly corresponds to TRBD1 (7 bases). This CDR3 has 16 amino acids. From germline, CDR1 is SNHLY and CDR2 FYNNEI. The ends were cut back, 0 bases at V and 2 bases at J, with 14 bases in the middle.